Below are 5 T cell receptor beta chains sequenced from a single sample in a study of cytomegalovirus exposure and HLA in healthy donors. Primers: 60 Vbeta forward and 13 Jbeta reverse. Some clones are missing from TCRdb's copy, which holds only in-frame ones; the method was immunoSEQ multiplex PCR. Counted here are about 210,000 clones, about 81% occurring once; the ten biggest clones make up roughly 6%. The sequenced material came from PBMCs. These receptors were taken from a man in his forties in good health and CMV-seropositive.

This clone was detected only a few times. This rearrangement joins TRBV6-5 to TRBJ2-7; 10 nucleotides line up with TRBD2. J was trimmed by 6 bases and V by 5 bases; bases with no gene match: 4. Per germline, CDR1 MNHEY and CDR2 SVGAGI. The CDR3 consists of 13 residues. The CDR3 sequence: CASSARTSGEQYV. The CDR3 nucleotides are TGTGCCAGCAGTGCCCGGACTAGCGGCGAGCAGTACGTC.

V usage is TRBV6-1 and J usage is TRBJ2-3, with TRBD1 matching 8 bases. The germline gives CDR1 MNHNS, CDR2 SASEGT. CDR3 size: 15 residues. V was pared by 5 bases and J by 2 bases, with 6 bases of the junction left unmatched. This chain's CDR3 is CASSSRDRYTDTQYF. CDR3 coding DNA: TGTGCCAGCAGTTCCCGGGACAGGTACACAGATACGCAGTATTTT.

This clone occurred a few times. The chain is built from TRBV6-5 and TRBJ2-7, with 8 positions matching TRBD1. The V segment lost 2 bases and the J segment 4 bases; nucleotides outside the gene matches: 10. CDR1 is MNHEY, CDR2 SVGAGI, per germline. The length of the CDR3 is 16 residues. The DNA for the CDR3 is TGTGCCAGCAGTTACCGCTCAGGGGGCAAGAAATACGAGCAGTACTTC. This encodes CASSYRSGGKKYEQYF.

This clone was observed a few times. The J gene is TRBJ2-1, the V gene TRBV5-4; D may be TRBD2 (6 bases). Germline assignment: CDR1 SGHNT and CDR2 YYREEE (reference sequence). V lost 2 bases, J lost 6 bases, and 18 bases lay in between. This CDR3 is built from 16 residues. CDR3 amino acids: CASSLGGGGGGNEQFF. DNA for the CDR3: TGTGCCAGCAGCTTAGGAGGTGGGGGAGGAGGCAATGAGCAGTTCTTC.

The rearrangement joins TRBV30 to TRBJ1-4; 7 positions match TRBD1. The V segment lost 0 bases and the J segment 10 bases; nucleotides outside the gene matches: 20. Germline lookup yields CDR1 GTSNPN and CDR2 SVGIG (reference sequence). CDR3 length equals 18 residues. The CDR3 DNA is TGTGCCTGGAGTGTAAGGCGGGCAAGGCAGGGGGGACCTACAAAACTGTTTTTT. It translates to CAWSVRRARQGGPTKLFF.